This passage covers 10 T cell receptor beta chains from one sample sequenced in a study of cytomegalovirus exposure and HLA in healthy donors. It was with 60 Vbeta and 13 Jbeta primers that the PCR ran. The assay was immunoSEQ multiplex PCR, and TCRdb's table has in-frame clones only and misses some. The sample consists of more than 85,000 clones, under 85% of them appearing once. The sample consisted of PBMCs. These receptor sequences come from a man in his forties or fifties in good health and CMV-seronegative.

The chain uses TRBV27 and TRBJ1-4; possibly TRBD1 for D (5 bases). Trimming pared 6 bases from V and 6 bases from J, leaving 29 bases between. Per the germline V gene, CDR1 is MNHEY and CDR2 is SMNVEV (reference sequence). The CDR3 runs to 19 residues. CDR3 sequence reads: CASRATGQGTWREDEKLFF. The CDR3 DNA is TGTGCCAGCAGAGCCACGGGGCAGGGCACTTGGCGGGAGGATGAAAAACTGTTTTTT.

The CDR3 DNA follows: TGTGCCAGTACCACACGCGCGGGGGTTGGTCAGCCCCAGCATTTT. The encoded protein is CASTTRAGVGQPQHF. The V gene is TRBV19, the J gene TRBJ1-5; D perhaps matches TRBD1 (5 bases). In germline, CDR1 is LNHDA, CDR2 SQIVND (reference sequence). The CDR3 contains 15 residues. V lost 7 bases and J lost 6, with 19 bases in between. Together with reference TRBV19 and TRBJ1-5, the CDR3 gives the full variable domain: DGGITQSPKYLFRKEGQNVTLSCEQNLNHDAMYWYRQDPGQGLRLIYYSQIVNDFQKGDIAEGYSVSREKKESFPLTVTSAQKNPTAFYLCASTTRAGVGQPQHFGDGTRLSIL.

This rearrangement joins TRBV4-3 to TRBJ1-2; D unclear. The germline V gene has CDR1 LGHNA and CDR2 YSLEER. CDR3 size: 15 residues. The V end was cut by 0 bases, the J end by 2 bases, with 10 bases between. The CDR3 sequence is CASSQDPAVNYGYTF. In nucleotides, the CDR3 is TGCGCCAGCAGCCAAGATCCCGCGGTAAACTATGGCTACACCTTC.

This clone has just one count. The chain combines TRBV4-1 with TRBJ1-6, with D perhaps TRBD1 (6 bases). The length of the CDR3 is 19 residues. CDR1 is MGHRA and CDR2 is YSYEKL in the germline V gene. V lost 5 bases and J lost 0, with 20 bases in between. For the CDR3, the DNA is TGCGCCAGCAGCACTTCCTCCGGGACAAGGAGCTCCTATAATTCACCCCTCCACTTT. Protein: CASSTSSGTRSSYNSPLHF.

V is TRBV7-9 and J is TRBJ1-3; D perhaps matches TRBD1 (5 bases). CDR3 length: 16 residues. V shed 5 bases and J shed 4 bases, with 18 bases lying between them. Germline CDR1 is SEHNR and CDR2 is FQNEAQ (reference sequence). In DNA, the CDR3 is TGTGCCAGCAGCCCGGACATCCTCTCTGAGGGAAACACCATATATTTT. It is translated as CASSPDILSEGNTIYF. The full variable domain, with the rest looked up from reference TRBV7-9 and TRBJ1-3, is DTGVSQNPRHKITKRGQNVTFRCDPISEHNRLYWYRQTLGQGPEFLTYFQNEAQLEKSRLLSDRFSAERPKGSFSTLEIQRTEQGDSAMYLCASSPDILSEGNTIYFGEGSWLTVV.

This clone was seen a handful of times. CDR3 DNA: TGTGCCAGCAGCGGACTAGCGGGGGGTGATGAGCAGTTCTTC. This codes for CASSGLAGGDEQFF. The V call is TRBV7-8, the J call TRBJ2-1; 14 bases are shared with TRBD2. Looked up from germline, CDR1 is SGHVS and CDR2 is FQNEAQ. Germline trimming cut 5 bases from V and 8 bases from J; bases unmatched to any gene: 2. This CDR3 spans 14 amino acids.

The genes are TRBV7-2 and TRBJ1-1, with 11 bases fitting TRBD1. The V gene end was trimmed by 4 bases and the J gene end by 4 bases; junction bases not matched to a gene: 8. Germline CDR1 reads SGHTA; CDR2 reads FQGNSA. CDR3 size: 16 residues. The CDR3 DNA is TGTGCCAGCAGCTCTCGGACAGGGGGCTTGGGCACTGAAGCTTTCTTT. Its protein is CASSSRTGGLGTEAFF.

This clone was seen more than once but under ten times. The CDR3 loop reads CASSRSRGVQETQYF. The CDR3 DNA reads as TGTGCCAGCAGCCGCTCCAGGGGAGTTCAAGAGACCCAGTACTTC. This chain links TRBV6-6 with TRBJ2-5; possible D gene TRBD1, 6 bases. Germline assignment: CDR1 MNHNY and CDR2 SVGAGI (reference sequence). Trimming left V 6 bases short and J 2 bases short, with 16 bases between. The CDR3 loop spans 15 amino acids.

The J gene is TRBJ2-3, the V gene TRBV7-9, with 10 bases that match TRBD2. With 1 base clipped from V and 0 bases from J, the junction kept 1 base outside the gene matches. The CDR3 has 16 residues. Germline CDR1 SEHNR, CDR2 FQNEAQ (reference sequence). The DNA of the CDR3 is TGTGCCAGCAGCTTAGGGACTAGCGGTAGCACAGATACGCAGTATTTT. This encodes CASSLGTSGSTDTQYF.

This clone was detected only once. The rearrangement links TRBV29-1 to TRBJ2-7; D perhaps matches TRBD1 (6 bases). The length of the CDR3 is 14 residues. The ends were cut back, 3 bases at V and 6 bases at J, with 18 bases in the middle. The V gene's germline CDR1 is SQVTM and CDR2 ANQGSEA. Written as DNA, the CDR3 is TGCAGCGTTGAGCGTTTGGGGGCGCAAAGCGAGCAGTACTTC. This encodes CSVERLGAQSEQYF.